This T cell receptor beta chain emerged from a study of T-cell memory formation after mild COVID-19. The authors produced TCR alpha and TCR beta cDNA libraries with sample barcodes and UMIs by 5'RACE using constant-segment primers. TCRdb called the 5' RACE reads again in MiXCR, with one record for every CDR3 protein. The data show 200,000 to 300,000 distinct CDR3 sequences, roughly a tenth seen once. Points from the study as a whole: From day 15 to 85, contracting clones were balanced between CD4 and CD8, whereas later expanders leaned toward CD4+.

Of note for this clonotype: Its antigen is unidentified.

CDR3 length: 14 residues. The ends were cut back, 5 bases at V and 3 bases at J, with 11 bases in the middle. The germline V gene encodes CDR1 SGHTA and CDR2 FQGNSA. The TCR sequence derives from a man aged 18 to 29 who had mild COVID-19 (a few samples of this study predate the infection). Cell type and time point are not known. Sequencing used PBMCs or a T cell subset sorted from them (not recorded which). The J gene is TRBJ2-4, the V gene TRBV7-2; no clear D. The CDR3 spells CASSPSDGKNIQYF. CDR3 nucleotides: TGTGCCAGCAGCCCATCGGATGGCAAAAACATTCAGTACTTC.